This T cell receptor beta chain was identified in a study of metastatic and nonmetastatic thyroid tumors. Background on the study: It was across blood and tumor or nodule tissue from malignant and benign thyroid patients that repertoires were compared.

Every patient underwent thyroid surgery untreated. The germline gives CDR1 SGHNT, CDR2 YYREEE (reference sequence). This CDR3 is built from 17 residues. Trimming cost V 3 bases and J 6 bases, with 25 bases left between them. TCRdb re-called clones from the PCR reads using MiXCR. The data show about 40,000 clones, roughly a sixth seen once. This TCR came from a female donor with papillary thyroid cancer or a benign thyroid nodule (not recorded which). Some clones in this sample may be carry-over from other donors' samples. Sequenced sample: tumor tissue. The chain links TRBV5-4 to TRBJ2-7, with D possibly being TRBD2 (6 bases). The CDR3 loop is CASSSSRPGSPRGEQYF. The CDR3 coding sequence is TGTGCCAGCAGCTCATCCCGCCCCGGGAGCCCTCGGGGCGAGCAGTACTTC.